The 28 T cell receptor beta chains below all came from one sample that was sequenced in a study of blood T cells in healthy people across ages. The second PCR ran about 6 to 12 cycles with a sample-barcoded 5' primer and J-beta primers. TCRdb passed the 5' RACE reads through MiXCR, listing each CDR3 protein once. This sample carries just over 1 million distinct CDR3 sequences, 35% to 55% of them seen once, and the ten largest clones take 15% to 20%. The source material was blood. These receptors were collected from a woman in her fifties or sixties in good health.

The V gene is TRBV7-9, the J gene TRBJ2-7; 9 bases line up with TRBD2. V lost 5 bases to trimming and J lost 6 bases; unmatched junction nucleotides: 8. Germline V gene sequence: CDR1 SEHNR, CDR2 FQNEAQ (reference sequence). This CDR3 region has 14 residues. The DNA for the CDR3 is TGTGCCAGCAGCGTCCCGGGACTAGCTTCCGAGCAGTACTTC. It specifies CASSVPGLASEQYF.

V usage is TRBV28 and J usage is TRBJ2-7; tentatively, D is TRBD2 (5 bases). Deletions cut 10 bases from V and 6 bases from J, with 25 bases between. Germline V CDR1 and CDR2: MDHEN, SYDVKM. The length of the CDR3 is 15 residues. The CDR3 loop reads CATRSPSGDASEQYF. CDR3 nucleotides: TGTGCCACCCGATCCCCGAGCGGAGACGCTTCCGAGCAGTACTTC. The full variable domain, in which reference TRBV28 and TRBJ2-7 provide the parts outside the CDR3, is DVKVTQSSRYLVKRTGEKVFLECVQDMDHENMFWYRQDPGLGLRLIYFSYDVKMKEKGDIPEGYSVSREKKERFSLILESASTNQTSMYLCATRSPSGDASEQYFGPGTRLTVT.

The chain couples TRBV27 to TRBJ2-4; D gene ambiguous. CDR3 length equals 13 residues. V was trimmed by 5 bases and J by 0 bases, leaving 5 bases between them. CDR1 is MNHEY and CDR2 is SMNVEV in the germline V gene (reference sequence). DNA for the CDR3: TGTGCCAGCAGTACACTAGCCAAAAACATTCAGTACTTC. Its translation: CASSTLAKNIQYF.

The gene calls are TRBV7-8 and TRBJ2-7; D unclear. The CDR3 contains 13 residues. With 2 bases removed from V and 3 bases from J, the gap between germline ends came to 8 bases. The germline CDR1 and CDR2 sequences are SGHVS and FQNEAQ. The DNA of the CDR3 is TGTGCCAGCAGCTTACAAGAGGTCTACGAGCAGTACTTC. Protein sequence: CASSLQEVYEQYF.

Many counts were recorded for this clonotype. This chain connects TRBV29-1 to TRBJ2-7; D is undetermined. CDR1 SQVTM and CDR2 ANQGSEA come from the germline V gene. V was clipped by 6 bases and J by 0 bases, with 9 bases between them. The CDR3 has 12 amino acids. The CDR3 sequence: CSVVAASYEQYF. The CDR3 DNA follows: TGCAGCGTAGTCGCAGCCTCCTACGAGCAGTACTTC.

The chain links TRBV5-1 to TRBJ2-3; 7 positions match TRBD1. The germline V gene encodes CDR1 SGHRS and CDR2 YFSETQ. The length of the CDR3 is 15 residues. After removal of 0 bases from V and 3 bases from J, the junction contained 4 bases not matched to a gene. CDR3 amino acids: CASSLVVTGTDTQYF. The CDR3 bases are TGCGCCAGCAGCTTGGTTGTGACAGGGACAGATACGCAGTATTTT.

This clonotype came up many times. V usage is TRBV13 and J usage is TRBJ2-4; D might be TRBD2 (5 bases). Germline V lookup: CDR1 PRHDT, CDR2 FYEKMQ (reference sequence). The CDR3 is 13 amino acids. Trimming took 5 bases from V and 3 from J, leaving 8 bases between them. In DNA, the CDR3 is TGTGCCAGCAGCGCCCGGGACAAAAACATTCAGTACTTC. Protein sequence: CASSARDKNIQYF.

This sequence joins TRBV9 and TRBJ1-4; 7 nucleotides agree with TRBD1. In germline, CDR1 is SGDLS, CDR2 YYNGEE. There are 18 residues in the CDR3. V lost 5 bases to trimming and J lost 8 bases; unmatched junction nucleotides: 21. The CDR3 nucleotides are TGTGCCAGCAGTGTACAAGGACAGGCGGAGGGGATAAGAGAAAAACTGTTTTTT. It specifies CASSVQGQAEGIREKLFF.

About this clonotype itself: The germline gene is not matched at one end of the junction; a read error may be the cause. The V gene is TRBV7-3, the J gene TRBJ2-1, with 9 bases matching TRBD2. Looked up from germline, CDR1 is SGHTA and CDR2 is FQGTGA. The length of the CDR3 is 17 residues. CDR3 loop: CASSQSWGGRVGNGQFF. In DNA, the CDR3 is TGTGCCAGCAGCCAATCGTGGGGCGGGAGGGTTGGCAATGGGCAGTTCTTC.

This clonotype was counted a few times. The chain links TRBV28 to TRBJ2-7; 7 bases are a match to TRBD1. Germline loops: CDR1 MDHEN, CDR2 SYDVKM. J was trimmed by 3 bases and V by 2 bases; bases with no gene match: 4. This CDR3 has 14 residues. This CDR3 is CASSLTGAGYEQYF. The DNA of the CDR3 is TGTGCCAGCAGTTTAACAGGGGCTGGCTACGAGCAGTACTTC.

V usage is TRBV10-1 and J usage is TRBJ2-1; TRBD1 matches at 7 bases. The V gene's germline CDR1 is WNHNN and CDR2 SYGVQD (reference sequence). The CDR3 extends over 14 amino acids. V dropped 7 bases and J dropped 6; count of bases not matched to a gene: 9. The CDR3 reads CASTGQVPSNEQFF. Here the CDR3 DNA reads TGCGCCAGCACTGGACAGGTCCCAAGCAATGAGCAGTTCTTC.

The chain recombines TRBV5-6 with TRBJ2-3, with 8 bases that match TRBD2. The germline V gene has CDR1 SGHDT and CDR2 YYEEEE. The CDR3 is 17 amino acids. The junction had 13 bases not matched to a gene; V was cut back by 6 bases and J by 1 base. CDR3 sequence: CASNYPGRGDGTDTQYF. CDR3 nucleotides: TGTGCCAGCAACTACCCGGGGCGGGGGGATGGCACAGATACGCAGTATTTT. Based on the CDR3 plus reference TRBV5-6 and TRBJ2-3, the full variable domain is DAGVTQSPTHLIKTRGQQVTLRCSPKSGHDTVSWYQQALGQGPQFIFQYYEEEERQRGNFPDRFSGHQFPNYSSELNVNALLLGDSALYLCASNYPGRGDGTDTQYFGPGTRLTVL.

V usage is TRBV7-8 and J usage is TRBJ2-7; D unclear. CDR3 length equals 15 residues. Trimming shortened V by 0 bases and J by 0 bases, and 9 bases separated the two germline ends. The germline CDR1 and CDR2 sequences are SGHVS and FQNEAQ. The CDR3 DNA follows: TGTGCCAGCAGCTTAGCCCGGACCGGCTCCTACGAGCAGTACTTC. This translates into CASSLARTGSYEQYF.

This chain joins TRBV29-1 and TRBJ2-7; 9 bases align to TRBD1. The germline gives CDR1 SQVTM, CDR2 ANQGSEA. The J segment lost 0 bases and the V segment lost 1 base, leaving 13 bases of the junction unmatched. This CDR3 is 18 amino acids long. CDR3 residues: CSVEARGRTGVSSYEQYF. The DNA of the CDR3 is TGCAGCGTTGAAGCTCGAGGTAGGACAGGGGTTAGCTCCTACGAGCAGTACTTC.

The chain is built from TRBV20-1 and TRBJ2-7; TRBD2 aligns across 10 bases. Germline V gene lookup returns CDR1 DFQATT and CDR2 SNEGSKA (reference sequence). V dropped 3 bases and J dropped 7; count of bases not matched to a gene: 6. The CDR3 runs 13 residues. The CDR3 coding sequence is TGCAGTGCTAGGCTAGCGGGAGTTGGGGAGCAGTACTTC. It codes for CSARLAGVGEQYF.

This rearrangement joins TRBV11-1 to TRBJ2-3; maybe TRBD1 (5 bases). CDR1 and CDR2 (germline): SGHAT, FQDESV (reference sequence). Trimming left V 1 base short and J 5 bases short, with 16 bases between. This CDR3 is 16 amino acids long. The CDR3 spells CASSLVRGILLDTQYF. DNA for the CDR3: TGTGCCAGCAGCTTAGTTAGGGGAATCCTCCTAGATACGCAGTATTTT. The variable domain in full, with the rest retrieved from reference TRBV11-1 and TRBJ2-3, is EAEVAQSPRYKITEKSQAVAFWCDPISGHATLYWYRQILGQGPELLVQFQDESVVDDSQLPKDRFSAERLKGVDSTLKIQPAELGDSAMYLCASSLVRGILLDTQYFGPGTRLTVL.

This clonotype appeared a few times. This chain's CDR3 is CSAIRAEQFF. In DNA form, the CDR3 reads TGCAGTGCAATACGAGCGGAGCAGTTCTTC. The rearrangement uses TRBV20-1 and TRBJ2-1; D unclear. The CDR3 spans 10 residues. The germline V gene has CDR1 DFQATT and CDR2 SNEGSKA (reference sequence). Trimming cost V 6 bases and J 10 bases, with 10 bases left between them.

The chain employs TRBV12-3 or TRBV12-4 and TRBJ2-2, with D possibly TRBD2 on 5 matching bases. The CDR3 loop spans 15 amino acids. Trimming stripped 4 bases from V and 0 bases from J, with 9 bases between. This chain's CDR3 is CASSWWTPNTGELFF. CDR3 nucleotides: TGTGCCAGCAGTTGGTGGACTCCGAACACCGGGGAGCTGTTTTTT.

With respect to this clonotype: A much more abundant neighbour one base away suggests this may be a read error. The chain employs TRBV6-6 and TRBJ2-1; D gene ambiguous. The CDR3 totals 11 residues. Trimming left V 10 bases short and J 7 bases short, with 11 bases between. The V gene's germline CDR1 is MNHNY and CDR2 SVGAGI (reference sequence). CDR3 residues: CAISYTNEQFF. CDR3 DNA: TGTGCCATCAGCTACACTAATGAGCAGTTCTTC.

V gene TRBV28 combines with J gene TRBJ1-4, with D tentatively TRBD1 (5 bases). Germline values: CDR1 MDHEN, CDR2 SYDVKM. Trimming took off 1 base at V and 0 bases at J, with 15 bases between the two ends. CDR3 length: 18 residues. This CDR3 reads CASSLLGWGTATNEKLFF. In nucleotides, the CDR3 is TGTGCCAGCAGTTTATTAGGGTGGGGGACTGCAACTAATGAAAAACTGTTTTTT.

The chain has TRBV9 and TRBJ1-1; no clear D. Germline CDR1 is SGDLS and CDR2 is YYNGEE. V was pared by 0 bases and J by 0 bases, with 3 bases between. The CDR3 is 13 residues long. The CDR3 DNA sequence: TGTGCCAGCAGCGTAGAGTTGAACACTGAAGCTTTCTTT. Its protein is CASSVELNTEAFF.

This sequence joins TRBV5-1 and TRBJ2-3; possibly TRBD2 for D (7 bases). Trimming took 7 bases from V and 4 from J, leaving 19 bases between them. In germline, CDR1 is SGHRS, CDR2 YFSETQ. The CDR3 has 15 residues. CDR3 nucleotide sequence: TGCGCCAGCGCTTCGAAGGGGGGGCAGGCAGATACGCAGTATTTT. Encoded protein: CASASKGGQADTQYF.

The chain uses TRBV5-1 and TRBJ2-7; 9 nucleotides align to TRBD2. CDR1 is SGHRS and CDR2 is YFSETQ in the germline V gene. V lost 4 bases, J lost 6 bases, and 11 bases stayed unmatched. The length of the CDR3 is 15 residues. The CDR3 region is CASSPDVAGGGEQYF. DNA for the CDR3: TGCGCCAGCAGCCCGGACGTCGCGGGAGGGGGCGAGCAGTACTTC.

There are many counts of this clonotype. The chain recombines TRBV27 with TRBJ2-7; TRBD2 agrees at 8 bases. This CDR3 has 14 residues. Germline V gene data show CDR1 as MNHEY and CDR2 as SMNVEV (reference sequence). After removal of 5 bases from V and 5 bases from J, the junction contained 8 bases not matched to a gene. CDR3 sequence reads: CASSVAGLLDEQYF. DNA for the CDR3: TGTGCCAGCAGTGTAGCGGGGCTCCTGGACGAGCAGTACTTC.

In its sample, this clonotype was seen a few times. V is TRBV27 and J is TRBJ1-6; D gene unclear. Deletions cut 2 bases from V and 11 bases from J, with 13 bases between. Germline lookup yields CDR1 MNHEY and CDR2 SMNVEV (reference sequence). The CDR3 runs to 14 residues. CDR3 amino acids: CASSLVDPSTPLHF. The CDR3 coding sequence is TGTGCCAGCAGTTTAGTAGACCCCTCAACACCCCTCCACTTT.

V usage is TRBV29-1 and J usage is TRBJ1-4; D possibly corresponds to TRBD1 (6 bases). CDR1 and CDR2 from the germline V gene are SQVTM and ANQGSEA. The CDR3 loop spans 14 amino acids. Trimming shortened V by 4 bases and J by 11 bases, and 20 bases separated the two germline ends. For the CDR3, the DNA is TGCAGCGTTGGGGGGCTGGGCGGAGGTGATAAACTGTTTTTT. Translation: CSVGGLGGGDKLFF.

This clonotype showed up many times. The chain has TRBV4-2 and TRBJ2-7; 7 positions match TRBD2. This CDR3 has 15 residues. CDR1 is LGHNA, CDR2 YNFKEQ, per germline. After removal of 6 bases from V and 2 bases from J, the junction contained 10 bases not matched to a gene. CDR3 nucleotides: TGTGCCAGCAGTCAGTTAGCGGGTGGGGCCTACGAGCAGTACTTC. Translation gives CASSQLAGGAYEQYF.

The chain links TRBV4-2 to TRBJ2-3; TRBD2 agrees at 9 bases. Germline values: CDR1 LGHNA, CDR2 YNFKEQ. The V gene end was trimmed by 2 bases and the J gene end by 2 bases; junction bases not matched to a gene: 11. This CDR3 is 18 amino acids long. The CDR3 region is CASSQSLTSGTPTDTQYF. The CDR3 bases are TGTGCCAGCAGCCAATCCCTGACTAGCGGTACACCCACAGATACGCAGTATTTT.